Listed below are T cell receptor beta chains from one sample, sequenced in a study of cytomegalovirus exposure and HLA in healthy donors. Only in-frame clones appear in the TCRdb table, and some are missing; sequencing was by immunoSEQ multiplex PCR. The table lists under 250,000 clones, roughly four fifths of them singletons. Material: PBMCs. The receptors derive from a woman in her fifties or sixties in good health and CMV-seropositive. CDR3s leave out the opening cysteine and the closing phenylalanine or tryptophan. Not all rows give a size; the values are once, few, many and, for expanded clones, a class.

NA,TRBV18,ASSPLAGGLGH
few,TRBV6-1,ASSEWGQGNQPQH
few,TRBV10-1,ASSPGSNEKLF
once,TRBV30,AWSTTSGAGGTQY
NA,TRBV27,ASSFIGPTGPGNTIY
NA,TRBV7-7,ASSLEAAGGPNTQY
few,TRBV5-1,ASSTGQDEQY
NA,TRBV7-8,ASSAGGRRGYT
NA,TRBV11-2,ASSAGLAGGDTQY
NA,TRBV4-1,ASSPISDRAQETQY
few,TRBV7-2,ASSLDYGREQY
NA,TRBV9,ASSVTPGGQPQH
NA,TRBV21-1,ASSVQGGSYGYT
NA,TRBV4-1,ASSPSQGSEAF
NA,TRBV18,ASSPRVTGLSGNTIY
few,TRBV6-5,ASSYLGTGGSEQY
NA,TRBV5-1,ASSLAGGQNYGYT
NA,TRBV6-5,ASLPGGSGANVLT
NA,TRBV30,AWRGGWTQY
once,TRBV2,ASSDGQPRYNSPLH
NA,TRBV9,ASSPQNAEAF
NA,TRBV5-1,ASSSPRGRGASTDTQY
NA,TRBV6-6,ASSWGGTGNTGELF
NA,TRBV6-5,ASSYTGYNSPLH
few,TRBV5-1,ASSQGHHGTEAF
NA,TRBV5-1,ASSLFGGALNSGANVLT
NA,TRBV4-3,ASRRDRANTGELF
NA,TRBV6-5,ASSYSRQEQSYEQY
NA,TRBV19,ASHQGDEGARAF
few,TRBV6-6,ASSYSDTYGYT
NA,TRBV7-2,ASSLDRGGYEQY
NA,TRBV5-1,ASSWAQGTAYNEQF
NA,TRBV27,ASSLSGTASLEQY
NA,TRBV28,ASTDPGQGYEQY
NA,TRBV4-1,ASSQDLRAAHLNTEAF
NA,TRBV6-5,ASSPGQGGYGYT
NA,TRBV6-1,ASMSSNTEAF
NA,TRBV5-6,ASSPGQDTYGYT
NA,TRBV6-5,ASSKGTSSTDTQY
NA,TRBV4-3,ASSPGDSNSPLH
NA,TRBV18,ASSPRPGDTEAF
few,TRBV29-1,SVVGDRGNEKLF
NA,TRBV7-8,ASSLGGLEAF
NA,TRBV2,ASKGGTSGNTIY
NA,TRBV19,ASRPDRGRTGELF
once,TRBV5-5,ASSPGQGEEKLF